The 29 T cell receptor beta chains given below trace back to one sample, sequenced in a study of tumor-infiltrating lymphocytes in primary liver carcinoma. The template, about 550 ng total RNA, yielded TCR beta cDNA made with a constant-region primer. Amplification in three nested multiplex PCR rounds with slightly modified ARM-PCR gave rise to TCR beta libraries. The two initial PCR rounds, nine to eleven cycles each, used TRBV1-TRBV30 forward and C-beta reverse primers. MiXCR, applied by TCRdb to the multiplex PCR reads, yields one record per CDR3 protein. Among more than 50,000 distinct CDR3 sequences listed, about 70% were seen once. Total RNA and DNA came together from around 20-30 mg of bulk tissue without cell sorting. Sequencing was performed on liver tumor tissue from sampling region 2. Subset here: tumor region T2, inferior pole. The receptors shown here come from a man aged 35-49 years with primary liver carcinoma and hepatitis B virus infection.

CDR3 amino acids: CANSQDQGFGEKLFF. The CDR3 region has the DNA TGTGCCAACAGTCAAGACCAGGGGTTCGGTGAAAAACTGTTTTTT. V gene TRBV4-2 combines with J gene TRBJ1-4, with a possible D match to TRBD1 (6 bases). CDR3 size: 15 residues. Trimming took 10 bases from V and 7 from J, leaving 22 bases between them. The germline gives CDR1 LGHNA, CDR2 YNFKEQ.

On this clonotype: The junction departs from germline at one end; a sequencing error may be responsible. The genes are TRBV29-1 and TRBJ2-1; 9 bases map to TRBD2. CDR3 size: 15 residues. Germline-derived CDR1 and CDR2 are SQVTM and ANQGSEA. CDR3 sequence (DNA): TGCAGCGTTGAAGATGGTAGCGGGAGACTGGATGAGCAGTTCTTT. It translates to CSVEDGSGRLDEQFF.

This clonotype is medium-sized within its sample. The rearrangement links TRBV6-2 or TRBV6-3 to TRBJ2-4, with TRBD2 matching over 8 bases. The V segment lost 5 bases and the J segment 0 bases; nucleotides outside the gene matches: 15. Germline V gives CDR1 MNHEY, CDR2 SVGEGT. CDR3 size: 19 residues. The CDR3 spells CASSPPGLGVSLAKNIQYF. As DNA, the CDR3 is TGTGCCAGCAGTCCACCGGGACTAGGCGTCTCACTAGCCAAAAACATTCAGTACTTC.

With regard to this clonotype: This may stem from a read error, because a much larger clone lies one nucleotide away. The rearrangement links TRBV7-9 to TRBJ2-4; no definite D call. The ends were cut back, 6 bases at V and 3 bases at J, with 12 bases in the middle. This CDR3 is built from 14 residues. Germline-derived CDR1 and CDR2 are SEHNR and FQNEAQ (reference sequence). CDR3: CASRPESVKNIQYF. CDR3 nucleotide sequence: TGTGCCAGCAGGCCCGAGAGTGTCAAAAACATTCAGTACTTC. Full variable domain (rest looked up from reference TRBV7-9 and TRBJ2-4): DTGVSQNPRHKITKRGQNVTFRCDPISEHNRLYWYRQTLGQGPEFLTYFQNEAQLEKSRLLSDRFSAERPKGSFSTLEIQRTEQGDSAMYLCASRPESVKNIQYFGAGTRLSVL.

As regards this clonotype: This may be a read error, as it is one base from a much larger clone. This rearrangement joins TRBV5-4 to TRBJ1-5, with no clear D. Looked up from germline, CDR1 is SGHNT and CDR2 is YYREEE (reference sequence). The CDR3 length is 15 residues. CDR3: CASGFGGRGNQPQHF. The CDR3 region has the DNA TGTGCCAGCGGCTTCGGCGGGAGAGGCAATCAGCCCCAGCATTTT. Full variable domain (missing parts from reference TRBV5-4 and TRBJ1-5): ETGVTQSPTHLIKTRGQQVTLRCSSQSGHNTVSWYQQALGQGPQFIFQYYREEENGRGNFPPRFSGLQFPNYSSELNVNALELDDSALYLCASGFGGRGNQPQHFGDGTRLSIL.

This clonotype was detected only once. J is TRBJ2-1 and V is TRBV29-1; maybe TRBD1 (5 bases). Germline loops: CDR1 SQVTM, CDR2 ANQGSEA. This CDR3 comprises 15 residues. V was shortened by 8 bases and J by 16 bases, with 33 bases between the two germline ends. In nucleotides, the CDR3 is TGCAGCATGGGGCCTCCTTCCAGCTCCTACAATGAGCGATTCTTC. Its protein product is CSMGPPSSSYNERFF.

The V gene is TRBV11-2, the J gene TRBJ2-3; D remains unclear. Germline V gene data show CDR1 as SGHAT and CDR2 as FQNNGV. The CDR3 covers 14 residues. The germline V and J ends were trimmed by 8 bases and 4 bases, with 16 bases remaining between them. CDR3 region: CASCPSQLPDTQYF. In DNA form, the CDR3 reads TGTGCCAGCTGCCCATCTCAACTGCCAGATACGCAGTATTTT.

Comment on this clonotype: One end of the junction is discordant with germline, which a read error may explain. The genes are TRBV12-3 or TRBV12-4 and TRBJ2-4; D possibly corresponds to TRBD2 (5 bases). The CDR3 contains 13 residues. CDR3 protein: CAGSFGGENIQYF. CDR3 DNA: TGTGCCGGCAGTTTTGGAGGAGAAAACATTCAGTACTTC.

The chain uses TRBV6-5 and TRBJ1-2; TRBD1 is a possible D gene (6 bases). The CDR3 runs to 15 residues. Germline V gene sequence: CDR1 MNHEY, CDR2 SVGAGI. V shed 6 bases and J shed 6 bases, with 20 bases lying between them. This chain's CDR3 is CASRYTAGENDGYTF. CDR3 DNA: TGTGCCAGCAGATACACCGCAGGGGAGAACGATGGCTACACCTTC.

This clonotype was observed at least ten times. A much larger clone sits a single nucleotide away, making a read error possible. In nucleotides, the CDR3 is TGTGCCAGCAGCTTAGGAGCCGGGGCAGGTTACGAGCAGTACTTC. Translating gives CASSLGAGAGYEQYF. The chain combines TRBV11-2 with TRBJ2-7; D is tentatively TRBD1 or TRBD2 (5 bases each). The CDR3 is 15 residues long. The ends were cut back, 1 base at V and 4 bases at J, with 14 bases in the middle. The germline V gene has CDR1 SGHAT and CDR2 FQNNGV.

Note on this clonotype: The junction departs from the called germline gene at one end, perhaps through a read error. The chain joins TRBV6-1 to TRBJ2-1, with 8 bases matching TRBD2. Germline CDR1 and CDR2: MNHNS and SASEGT. The CDR3 sequence is 13 residues long. CDR3 amino acids: CASTLTGRTSHHF. For the CDR3, the DNA is TGTGCCAGCACCCTTACTGGTAGGACTAGCCACCACTTC.

This clonotype was counted at least ten times. The V call is TRBV4-2, the J call TRBJ1-1, with D possibly TRBD1 on 6 matching bases. This CDR3 is built from 14 residues. Trimming shortened V by 0 bases and J by 5 bases, and 10 bases separated the two germline ends. CDR1 LGHNA and CDR2 YNFKEQ come from the germline V gene. The CDR3 DNA follows: TGTGCCAGCAGCCAAGATCGGACAGTGACTGAAGCTTTCTTT. It encodes CASSQDRTVTEAFF.

Regarding this clonotype: The germline gene is not matched at one end of the junction; a read error may be the cause. The chain carries TRBV10-1 and TRBJ2-3, with 10 bases matching TRBD2. This CDR3 spans 15 amino acids. The V gene's germline CDR1 is WNHNN and CDR2 SYGVQD (reference sequence). CDR3 protein: CASSPASGGTDRQYF. The CDR3, as DNA: TGTGCCAGCTCTCCAGCTAGCGGGGGCACAGATAGGCAGTATTTT.

V usage is TRBV10-1 and J usage is TRBJ2-7; TRBD2 agrees at 9 bases. Germline values: CDR1 WNHNN, CDR2 SYGVQD (reference sequence). The CDR3 is 14 residues long. The CDR3 loop reads CFSSGSGSAYEQYF. In DNA form, the CDR3 reads TGCTTCAGCAGTGGTAGCGGGAGCGCCTACGAGCAGTACTTC.

The J gene is TRBJ2-1, the V gene TRBV10-3; TRBD2 matches 8 bases. The CDR3 runs to 18 residues. Trimming removed 2 bases from V and 13 bases from J; junction bases left unmatched: 22. Germline V gene data show CDR1 as ENHRY and CDR2 as SYGVKD. The CDR3 bases are TGTGCCATCAGTGAGGGAGGTACCGGACTAGCAGGAGTAGGTGATCAGTTCTTC. Translating it yields CAISEGGTGLAGVGDQFF.

This clonotype was observed a few times. The J gene is TRBJ1-2, the V gene TRBV7-3; D not certain. V lost 3 bases and J lost 11, with 13 bases in between. The CDR3 spans 12 residues. From germline, CDR1 is SGHTA and CDR2 FQGTGA. The CDR3 nucleotides are TGTGCCAGCAGCTTGGACGGCGGTGGTTACACCTTC. It codes for CASSLDGGGYTF. Together with reference TRBV7-3 and TRBJ1-2, the CDR3 gives the full variable domain: GAGVSQTPSNKVTEKGKYVELRCDPISGHTALYWYRQSLGQGPEFLIYFQGTGAADDSGLPNDRFFAVRPEGSVSTLKIQRTERGDSAVYLCASSLDGGGYTFGSGTRLTVV.

The V call is TRBV29-1, the J call TRBJ2-5, with unresolved D. CDR3 length: 13 residues. Germline CDR1 and CDR2: SQVTM and ANQGSEA. In DNA form, the CDR3 reads TGCAGTGGAGTGGCCGCCCCCCAAGAGACCCAGTACTTC. Its protein product is CSGVAAPQETQYF. The variable domain in full, with the rest retrieved from reference TRBV29-1 and TRBJ2-5, is SAVISQKPSRDICQRGTSLTIQCQVDSQVTMMFWYRQQPGQSLTLIATANQGSEATYESGFVIDKFPISRPNLTFSTLTVSNMSPEDSSIYLCSGVAAPQETQYFGPGTRLLVL.

The rearrangement links TRBV5-1 to TRBJ2-1; TRBD2 matches at 12 bases. Trimming removed 6 bases from V and 0 bases from J; junction bases left unmatched: 4. The CDR3 length is 16 residues. Germline V lookup: CDR1 SGHRS, CDR2 YFSETQ. CDR3 region: CASKKLAGGSYNEQFF. For the CDR3, the DNA is TGCGCCAGCAAGAAACTAGCGGGAGGCTCCTACAATGAGCAGTTCTTC. The full variable domain, completed using reference TRBV5-1 and TRBJ2-1, is KAGVTQTPRYLIKTRGQQVTLSCSPISGHRSVSWYQQTPGQGLQFLFEYFSETQRNKGNFPGRFSGRQFSNSRSEMNVSTLELGDSALYLCASKKLAGGSYNEQFFGPGTRLTVL.

Comment on this clonotype: The junction departs from germline at one end; a sequencing error may be responsible. The chain has TRBV13 and TRBJ2-1, with a tentative D call TRBD1 (6 bases). Germline CDR1 is PRHDT and CDR2 is FYEKMQ (reference sequence). There are 16 residues in the CDR3. The CDR3 sequence is CASTPGGQTSFNEQFF. CDR3 DNA: TGTGCCAGCACGCCAGGAGGACAGACTTCCTTCAATGAGCAGTTCTTC.

The V call is TRBV12-3 or TRBV12-4, the J call TRBJ2-7, with no clear D. This CDR3 region has 14 residues. This chain's CDR3 is CTNRLDSSSYEQYF. CDR3 DNA: TGTACCAACAGACTCGACTCCAGCTCCTACGAGCAGTACTTC.

To note about this clonotype: Lacking the conserved final phenylalanine or tryptophan, this CDR3 likely reflects a read error. The chain joins TRBV29-1 to TRBJ2-1; D perhaps matches TRBD1 (5 bases). The CDR3 length is 15 residues. CDR1 and CDR2 from the germline V gene are SQVTM and ANQGSEA. The CDR3: CSVGPPSISYNDQFS. CDR3 coding DNA: TGCAGCGTGGGGCCTCCTTCCATCTCCTACAATGACCAGTTCTCC.

Only a few counts were recorded for this clonotype. This chain joins TRBV19 and TRBJ1-2, with a possible D match to TRBD1 (5 bases). This CDR3 has 14 residues. The V end lost 7 bases, the J end lost 8 bases, and 20 bases lay between the germline ends. Germline-derived CDR1 and CDR2 are LNHDA and SQIVND (reference sequence). The chain's CDR3 is CASTPPGGALGYTF. CDR3 DNA: TGTGCCAGTACTCCCCCTGGGGGAGCTTTGGGCTACACCTTC.

Notes on this clonotype: The germline gene is not matched at one end of the junction; a read error may be the cause. V usage is TRBV29-1 and J usage is TRBJ1-1; D call uncertain. This CDR3 is built from 13 residues. Germline assignment: CDR1 SQVTM and CDR2 ANQGSEA. The CDR3 protein is CTVDATTNTEAFF. The DNA of the CDR3 is TGCACCGTTGACGCAACCACGAACACTGAAGCTTTCTTT.

With respect to this clonotype: One end of the junction is discordant with germline, which a read error may explain. V and J are TRBV5-1 and TRBJ1-1, with a possible D match to TRBD1 (5 bases). Germline V CDR1 and CDR2: SGHRS, YFSETQ. This CDR3 contains 13 residues. DNA of the CDR3: TGCGCCAGCAGCTCCGGGGCTAACACTGAAGCTTACTTC. It specifies CASSSGANTEAYF.

Concerning this clonotype: This sequence may be a read error, since a much larger clone differs from it by one base. V is TRBV30 and J is TRBJ1-2; D is ambiguous. CDR1 is GTSNPN, CDR2 SVGIG, per germline (reference sequence). The CDR3 length is 14 residues. The CDR3 spells CAWSYRGQLYDYTF. CDR3 nucleotides: TGTGCCTGGAGTTATAGAGGGCAGCTGTATGACTACACCTTC.

The chain links TRBV29-1 to TRBJ2-1, with a tentative D call TRBD2 (6 bases). The CDR3 spans 18 residues. Deletions cut 0 bases from V and 0 bases from J, with 18 bases between. CDR1 SQVTM and CDR2 ANQGSEA come from the germline V gene. The CDR3 loop is CSVEDRLGSGYSYNEQFF. The CDR3 nucleotides are TGCAGCGTTGAAGATAGGTTGGGAAGCGGGTACTCCTACAATGAGCAGTTCTTC.

Concerning this clonotype: One junction end does not reproduce the germline sequence, and a read error may be involved. The J gene is TRBJ2-7, the V gene TRBV12-3 or TRBV12-4; D perhaps matches TRBD2 (6 bases). This CDR3 has 16 residues. DNA of the CDR3: TGTGCCGGCAGTTTATTAGCGGTAGGGCCTCCCTACGGGCAGTACTTC. This codes for CAGSLLAVGPPYGQYF.

As for this clonotype: The junction and the germline gene differ at one end; a read error may be behind it. The gene calls are TRBV11-2 and TRBJ2-7; a weak D match, TRBD1 (7 bases). The germline CDR1 and CDR2 sequences are SGHAT and FQNNGV. The CDR3 runs 15 residues. The CDR3 loop is CASSRYSGGGYEQYF. CDR3 bases: TGTGCCAGCAGCCGATATTCAGGAGGGGGCTACGAACAGTACTTC.

About this clonotype itself: The junction differs from germline at one of its ends, possibly a read error. The chain employs TRBV4-1 and TRBJ2-1, with TRBD1 as a possible D gene (7 bases). The length of the CDR3 is 16 residues. CDR1 is MGHRA and CDR2 is YSYEKL in the germline V gene. The DNA for the CDR3 is TGCGCCAGCAGCCGAGCAGGGCAGGGGGGAAACAAAGAGCAGTTCTTC. It codes for CASSRAGQGGNKEQFF.